This TCR beta chain was documented in a study of cytomegalovirus exposure and HLA in healthy donors. V lost 4 bases and J lost 5, with 11 bases in between. The CDR3 consists of 13 residues. Germline V lookup: CDR1 SGHNT, CDR2 YENEEA. It was with 60 Vbeta and 13 Jbeta primers that the PCR ran. Clones were sequenced by immunoSEQ multiplex PCR, and TCRdb holds only the in-frame ones, with some missing. The sample has about 160,000 clones, under 90% seen once. Overall study findings and caveats: Presence/absence analyses took donor sequencing depth as roughly uniform. Overall, some 160 TCR beta chains were annotated as cytomegalovirus-associated.

This clone occurred a few times. What it recognizes is unknown. The sequence was obtained from a man aged 18 to 30 in good health and CMV-seronegative. The chain employs TRBV11-3 and TRBJ2-5, with D perhaps matching TRBD2 (5 bases). The sequenced sample was PBMCs. CDR3 residues: CASSSSPGETQYF. The CDR3 bases are TGTGCCAGCAGCTCTAGTCCGGGGGAGACCCAGTACTTC.